The following is a T cell receptor beta chain sequence with its context. This sample was taken from a study of blood T cell repertoires in COVID-19. TCRdb's copy holds only in-frame clones and misses some; the assay was immunoSEQ multiplex PCR. The table has about 240,000 clones, about 82% seen once. CDR3 length: 14 amino acids. Germline lookup yields CDR1 LNHDA and CDR2 SQIVND (reference sequence). Trimming took off 2 bases at V and 2 bases at J, with 10 bases between the two ends. The sequence came from a man older than 75 with acute or convalescent COVID-19. Sequencing input: peripheral blood. The V and J genes are TRBV19 and TRBJ2-7; D may be TRBD1 (6 bases). In nucleotides, the CDR3 is TGTGCCAGTAGTATAACGGGGACAACCTACGAGCAGTACTTC. This sequence encodes CASSITGTTYEQYF.